This T cell receptor beta chain was sequenced for a study of response to subunit inactivated influenza vaccine. This clonotype has more than one count but fewer than ten. This CDR3 region has 13 residues. V lost 5 bases and J lost 3, with 10 bases in between. CDR1 and CDR2 from the germline V gene are MDHEN and SYDVKM. TCRdb re-derived calls from the RT-PCR reads in MiXCR, one entry per CDR3 protein. The data show around 480,000 distinct CDR3 sequences, with about 15% seen just once and over 2.5% held by the top ten. The TCR sequence derives from a man aged 50 to 75 who received an inactivated influenza vaccine. The gene calls are TRBV28 and TRBJ1-1; no firm D call. The sample here was CD4+ T cells sorted from PBMCs, taken less than 30 months after vaccination. The CDR3 region is CASSAGLDTEAFF. The DNA of the CDR3 is TGTGCCAGCAGTGCCGGATTAGACACTGAAGCTTTCTTT.